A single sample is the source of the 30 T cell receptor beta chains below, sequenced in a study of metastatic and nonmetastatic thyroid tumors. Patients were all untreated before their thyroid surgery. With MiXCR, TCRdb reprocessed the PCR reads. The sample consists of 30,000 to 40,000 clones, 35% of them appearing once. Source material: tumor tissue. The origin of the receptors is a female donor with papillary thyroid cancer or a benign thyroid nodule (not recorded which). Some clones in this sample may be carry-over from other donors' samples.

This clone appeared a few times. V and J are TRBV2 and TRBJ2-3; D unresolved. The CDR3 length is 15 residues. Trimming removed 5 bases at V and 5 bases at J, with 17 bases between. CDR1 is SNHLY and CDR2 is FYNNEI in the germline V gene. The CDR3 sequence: CASSPEHFWGDTQYF. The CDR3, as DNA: TGTGCCAGCAGTCCCGAACACTTCTGGGGAGATACGCAGTATTTT.

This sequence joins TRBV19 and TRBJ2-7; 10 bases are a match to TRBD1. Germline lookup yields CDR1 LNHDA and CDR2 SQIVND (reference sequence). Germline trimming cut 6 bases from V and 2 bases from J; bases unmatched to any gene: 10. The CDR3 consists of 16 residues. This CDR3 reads CASRGSLGTGAYEQYF. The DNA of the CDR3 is TGTGCCAGTAGGGGATCTTTGGGGACAGGGGCCTACGAGCAGTACTTC.

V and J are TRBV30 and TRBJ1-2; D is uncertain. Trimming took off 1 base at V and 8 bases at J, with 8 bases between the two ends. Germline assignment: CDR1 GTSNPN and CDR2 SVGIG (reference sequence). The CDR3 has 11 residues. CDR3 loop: CAWSGRWGYTF. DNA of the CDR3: TGTGCCTGGAGTGGACGGTGGGGCTACACCTTC.

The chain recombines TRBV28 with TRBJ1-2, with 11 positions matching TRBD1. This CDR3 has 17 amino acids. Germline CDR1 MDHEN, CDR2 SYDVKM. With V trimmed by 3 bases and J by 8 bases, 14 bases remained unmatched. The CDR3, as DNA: TGTGCCAGCAGTTTGTTACTCGGGACAGGGGGAGTTCGGGGCTACACCTTC. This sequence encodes CASSLLLGTGGVRGYTF.

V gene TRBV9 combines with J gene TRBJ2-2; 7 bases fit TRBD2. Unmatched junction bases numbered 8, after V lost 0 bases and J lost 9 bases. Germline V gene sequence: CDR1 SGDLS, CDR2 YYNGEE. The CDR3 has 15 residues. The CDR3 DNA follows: TGTGCCAGCAGCGTAGAGAGCGGGGAAGACCGGGAGCTGTTTTTT. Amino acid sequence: CASSVESGEDRELFF. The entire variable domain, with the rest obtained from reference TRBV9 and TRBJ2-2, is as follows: DSGVTQTPKHLITATGQRVTLRCSPRSGDLSVYWYQQSLDQGLQFLIQYYNGEERAKGNILERFSAQQFPDLHSELNLSSLELGDSALYFCASSVESGEDRELFFGEGSRLTVL.

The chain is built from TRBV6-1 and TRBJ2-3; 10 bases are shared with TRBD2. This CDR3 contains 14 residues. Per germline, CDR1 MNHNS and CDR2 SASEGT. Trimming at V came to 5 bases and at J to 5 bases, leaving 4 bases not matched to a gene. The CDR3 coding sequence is TGTGCCAGCAGTCGGACTAGCGGTGGAGATACGCAGTATTTT. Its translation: CASSRTSGGDTQYF.

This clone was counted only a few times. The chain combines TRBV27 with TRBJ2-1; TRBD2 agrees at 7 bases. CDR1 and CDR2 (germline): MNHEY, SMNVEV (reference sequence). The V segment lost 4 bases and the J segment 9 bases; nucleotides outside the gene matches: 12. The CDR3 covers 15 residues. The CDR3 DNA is TGTGCCAGCAGTTCGGGACTAAGGAGGGACGGTGAGCAGTTCTTC. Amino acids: CASSSGLRRDGEQFF.

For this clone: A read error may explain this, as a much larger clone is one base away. Here the CDR3 reads CASSTSGRGNEQFF. Here the CDR3 DNA reads TGTGCCAGCAGCACTAGCGGGAGGGGAAATGAGCAGTTCTTC. V gene TRBV12-3 or TRBV12-4 combines with J gene TRBJ2-1, with 13 bases fitting TRBD2. J was trimmed by 7 bases and V by 6 bases; bases with no gene match: 3. CDR3 length equals 14 residues.

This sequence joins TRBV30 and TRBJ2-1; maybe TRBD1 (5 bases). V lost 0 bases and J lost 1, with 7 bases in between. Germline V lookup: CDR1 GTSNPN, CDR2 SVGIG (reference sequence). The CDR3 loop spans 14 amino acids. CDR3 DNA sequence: TGTGCCTGGAGTGTAGGGGTATCCTACAATGAGCAGTTCTTC. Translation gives CAWSVGVSYNEQFF.

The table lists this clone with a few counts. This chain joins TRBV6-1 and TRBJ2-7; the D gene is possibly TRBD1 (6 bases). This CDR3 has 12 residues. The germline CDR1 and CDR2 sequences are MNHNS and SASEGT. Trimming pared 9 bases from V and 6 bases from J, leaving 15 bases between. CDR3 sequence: CASVRDMGEQYF. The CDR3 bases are TGTGCCAGTGTCCGGGACATGGGCGAGCAGTACTTC.

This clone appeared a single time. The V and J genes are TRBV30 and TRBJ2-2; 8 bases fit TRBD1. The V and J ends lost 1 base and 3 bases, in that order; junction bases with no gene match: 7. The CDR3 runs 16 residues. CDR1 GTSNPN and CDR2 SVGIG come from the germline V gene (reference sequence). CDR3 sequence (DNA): TGTGCCTGGAGTGACCCTACAGGGGGAGACACCGGGGAGCTGTTTTTT. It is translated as CAWSDPTGGDTGELFF.

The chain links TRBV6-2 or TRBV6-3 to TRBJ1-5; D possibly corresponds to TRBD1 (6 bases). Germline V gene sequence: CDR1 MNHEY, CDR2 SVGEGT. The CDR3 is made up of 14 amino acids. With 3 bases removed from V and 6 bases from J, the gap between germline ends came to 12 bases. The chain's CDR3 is CASSYHGGPQPQHF. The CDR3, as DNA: TGTGCCAGCAGTTATCACGGGGGCCCTCAGCCCCAGCATTTT.

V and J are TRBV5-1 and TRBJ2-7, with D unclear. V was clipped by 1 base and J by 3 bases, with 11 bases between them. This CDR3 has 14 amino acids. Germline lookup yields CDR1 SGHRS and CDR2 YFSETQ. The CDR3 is CASSLRGVNYEQYF. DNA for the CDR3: TGCGCCAGCAGCTTGAGAGGAGTTAACTACGAGCAGTACTTC.

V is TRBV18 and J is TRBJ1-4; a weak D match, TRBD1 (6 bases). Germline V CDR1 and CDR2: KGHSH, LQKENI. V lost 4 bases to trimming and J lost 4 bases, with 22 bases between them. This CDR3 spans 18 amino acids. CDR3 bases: TGTGCCAGCTCACGATTCCAGACAGGAAGGGGCGATAATGAAAAACTGTTTTTT. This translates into CASSRFQTGRGDNEKLFF.

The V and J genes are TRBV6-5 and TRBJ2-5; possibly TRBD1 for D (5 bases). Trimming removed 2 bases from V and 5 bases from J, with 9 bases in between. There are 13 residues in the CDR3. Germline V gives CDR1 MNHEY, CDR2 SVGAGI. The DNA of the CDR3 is TGTGCCAGCAGTTACGGGCCAGGGGAGACCCAGTACTTC. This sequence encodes CASSYGPGETQYF.

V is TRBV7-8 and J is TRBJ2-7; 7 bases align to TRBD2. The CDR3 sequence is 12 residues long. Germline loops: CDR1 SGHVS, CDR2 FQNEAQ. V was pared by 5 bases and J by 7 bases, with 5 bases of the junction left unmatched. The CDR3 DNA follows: TGTGCCAGCAGCCTACGAGCGGGGGAGCAGTACTTC. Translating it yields CASSLRAGEQYF.

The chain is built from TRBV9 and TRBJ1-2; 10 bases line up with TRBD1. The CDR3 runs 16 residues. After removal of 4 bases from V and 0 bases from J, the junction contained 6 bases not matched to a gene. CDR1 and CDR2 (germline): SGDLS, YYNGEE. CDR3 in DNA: TGTGCCAGCAGCCATCAAGGGACAGGGGCTAACTATGGCTACACCTTC. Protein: CASSHQGTGANYGYTF. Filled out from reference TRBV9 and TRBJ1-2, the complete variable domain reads DSGVTQTPKHLITATGQRVTLRCSPRSGDLSVYWYQQSLDQGLQFLIQYYNGEERAKGNILERFSAQQFPDLHSELNLSSLELGDSALYFCASSHQGTGANYGYTFGSGTRLTVV.

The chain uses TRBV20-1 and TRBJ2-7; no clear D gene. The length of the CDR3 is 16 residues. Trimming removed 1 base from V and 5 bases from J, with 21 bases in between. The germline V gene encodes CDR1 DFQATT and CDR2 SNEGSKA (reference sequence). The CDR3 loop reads CSARVRGSVMGNEQYF. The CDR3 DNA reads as TGCAGTGCTAGAGTAAGAGGAAGCGTAATGGGGAACGAGCAGTACTTC.

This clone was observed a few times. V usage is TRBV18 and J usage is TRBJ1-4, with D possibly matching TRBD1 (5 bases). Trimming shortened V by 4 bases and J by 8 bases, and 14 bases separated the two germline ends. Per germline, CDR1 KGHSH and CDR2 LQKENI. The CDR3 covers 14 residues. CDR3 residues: CASSLGRGSEKLFF. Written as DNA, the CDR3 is TGTGCCAGCTCACTAGGGAGGGGATCGGAAAAACTGTTTTTT.

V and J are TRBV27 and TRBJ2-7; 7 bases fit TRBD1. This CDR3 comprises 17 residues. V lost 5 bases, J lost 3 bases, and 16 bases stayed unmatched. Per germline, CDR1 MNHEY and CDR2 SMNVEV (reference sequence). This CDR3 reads CASSPEGGQGVFYEQYF. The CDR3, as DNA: TGTGCCAGCAGTCCCGAGGGTGGGCAGGGGGTCTTCTACGAGCAGTACTTC.

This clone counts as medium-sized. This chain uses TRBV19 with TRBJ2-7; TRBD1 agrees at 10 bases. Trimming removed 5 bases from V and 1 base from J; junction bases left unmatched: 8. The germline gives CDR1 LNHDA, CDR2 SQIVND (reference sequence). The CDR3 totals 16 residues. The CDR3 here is CASSYEGQGGSYEQYF. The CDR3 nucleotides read TGTGCCAGTAGTTACGAAGGACAGGGGGGTTCCTACGAGCAGTACTTC. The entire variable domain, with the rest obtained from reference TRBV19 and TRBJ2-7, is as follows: DGGITQSPKYLFRKEGQNVTLSCEQNLNHDAMYWYRQDPGQGLRLIYYSQIVNDFQKGDIAEGYSVSREKKESFPLTVTSAQKNPTAFYLCASSYEGQGGSYEQYFGPGTRLTVT.

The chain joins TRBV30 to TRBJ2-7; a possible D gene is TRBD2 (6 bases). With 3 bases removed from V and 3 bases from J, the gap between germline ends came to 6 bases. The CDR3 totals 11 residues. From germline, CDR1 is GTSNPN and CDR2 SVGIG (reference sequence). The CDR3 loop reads CAWSGSYEQYF. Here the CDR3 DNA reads TGTGCCTGGAGCGGGAGCTACGAGCAGTACTTC.

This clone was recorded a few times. The CDR3 region is CASSSQDTQYF. Written as DNA, the CDR3 is TGTGCCAGCAGTTCGCAAGATACGCAGTATTTT. The chain combines TRBV28 with TRBJ2-3; no reliable D call. The ends were cut back, 4 bases at V and 5 bases at J, with 4 bases in the middle. CDR1 and CDR2 (germline): MDHEN, SYDVKM. The CDR3 runs 11 residues.

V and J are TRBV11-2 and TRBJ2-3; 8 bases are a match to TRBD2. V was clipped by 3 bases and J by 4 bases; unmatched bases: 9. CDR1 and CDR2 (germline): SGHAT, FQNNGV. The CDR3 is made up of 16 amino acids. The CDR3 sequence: CASSFTSGGGPDTQYF. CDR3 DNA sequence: TGTGCCAGCAGCTTCACTAGCGGAGGGGGGCCAGATACGCAGTATTTT.

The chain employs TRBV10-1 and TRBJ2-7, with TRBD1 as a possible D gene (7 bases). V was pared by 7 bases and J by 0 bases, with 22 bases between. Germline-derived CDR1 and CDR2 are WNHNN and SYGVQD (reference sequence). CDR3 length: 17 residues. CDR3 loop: CASTGGQGVSRSYEQYF. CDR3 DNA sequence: TGCGCCAGCACAGGGGGGCAGGGGGTCTCCCGCTCCTACGAGCAGTACTTC.

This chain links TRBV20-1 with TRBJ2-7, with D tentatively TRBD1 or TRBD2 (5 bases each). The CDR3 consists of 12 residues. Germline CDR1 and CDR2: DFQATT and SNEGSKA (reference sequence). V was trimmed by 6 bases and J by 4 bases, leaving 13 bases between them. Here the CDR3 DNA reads TGCAGTGCCCCGAAGGGGACGTACGAGCAGTACTTC. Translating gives CSAPKGTYEQYF.

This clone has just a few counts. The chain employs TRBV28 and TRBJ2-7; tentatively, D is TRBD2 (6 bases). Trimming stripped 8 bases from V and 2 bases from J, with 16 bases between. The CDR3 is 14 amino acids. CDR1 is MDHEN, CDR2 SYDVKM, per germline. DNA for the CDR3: TGTGCCAGCCAGCTTCGGCGCGGGACCTACGAGCAGTACTTC. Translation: CASQLRRGTYEQYF.

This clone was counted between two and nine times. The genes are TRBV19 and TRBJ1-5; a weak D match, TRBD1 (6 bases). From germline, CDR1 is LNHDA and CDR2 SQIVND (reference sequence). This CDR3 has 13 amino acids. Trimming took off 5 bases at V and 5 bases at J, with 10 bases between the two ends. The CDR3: CASSPQGDQPQHF. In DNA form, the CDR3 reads TGTGCCAGTAGTCCACAGGGCGATCAGCCCCAGCATTTT.

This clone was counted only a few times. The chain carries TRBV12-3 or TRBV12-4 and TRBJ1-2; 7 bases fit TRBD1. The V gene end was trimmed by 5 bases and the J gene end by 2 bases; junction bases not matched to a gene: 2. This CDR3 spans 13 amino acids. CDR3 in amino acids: CASSGQANYGYTF. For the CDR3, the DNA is TGTGCCAGCAGTGGACAGGCGAACTATGGCTACACCTTC.

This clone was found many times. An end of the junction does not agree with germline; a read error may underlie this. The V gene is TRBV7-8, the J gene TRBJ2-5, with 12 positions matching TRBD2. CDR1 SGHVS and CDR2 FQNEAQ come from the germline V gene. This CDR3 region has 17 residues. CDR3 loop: CASSLAGLAGSQETQYF. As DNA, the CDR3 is TGTGCCAGCAGCCTAGCCGGACTAGCGGGATCCCAAGAGACCCAGTACTTC.